This is a list of T cell receptor beta chains from one sample in a study of blood T cell repertoires in COVID-19. Clones were sequenced by immunoSEQ multiplex PCR, and TCRdb holds only the in-frame ones, with some missing. The sample carries hundreds of thousands of clones, around 85% recorded once. Sequencing input: peripheral blood. The receptors stem from a woman aged 25 to 39 who had recovered from COVID-19. The CDR3 runs from the conserved cysteine through the conserved F or W. The D gene is left open where the match is weak. Size values are once, few and many counts, or a class for expanded clones, and some rows have none.

V	D	size	J	DNA	CDR3
TRBV6-1	-	-	TRBJ2-1	TGTGCCAGCAGTGGAGCGGCCAGCTACAATGAGCAGTTCTTC	CASSGAASYNEQFF
TRBV4-2	TRBD2	-	TRBJ2-3	TGTGCCAGCAGCCAAGACCCCATAGCGGGAGGAATCCTCACAGATACGCAGTATTTT	CASSQDPIAGGILTDTQYF
TRBV27	-	-	TRBJ2-7	TGTGCCAGCAGTTTACAGGGGACGGGCGAGCAGTACTTC	CASSLQGTGEQYF
TRBV27	-	-	TRBJ1-3	TGTGCCAGCAGCCCCGACAGGGGAAACACCATATATTTT	CASSPDRGNTIYF
TRBV29-1	-	-	TRBJ2-4	TGCAGCGTTGAAGAAGGCAGGGGAGTAAACATTCAGTACTTC	CSVEEGRGVNIQYF
TRBV4-1	TRBD1	-	TRBJ1-3	TGCGCCAGCAGCCAAGCGGACAGGGGTATCACTGGAAACACCATATATTTT	CASSQADRGITGNTIYF
TRBV4-2	TRBD2	-	TRBJ2-7	TGTGCCAGCAGCCACGAAGGAATAGCGGGAGGGCCAAGGGAGCAGTACTTC	CASSHEGIAGGPREQYF
TRBV24-1	-	-	TRBJ1-5	TGTGCCACCAGTGATATACAGGGAAGCAATCAGCCCCAGCATTTT	CATSDIQGSNQPQHF
TRBV5-1	TRBD1	-	TRBJ2-7	TGCGCCAGCAGCCCCCGACAGGGTGCCTACGAGCAGTACTTC	CASSPRQGAYEQYF
TRBV9	TRBD1	-	TRBJ1-6	TGTGCCAGCAGCGTAGACAGGGGTCCCTCACCCCTCCACTTT	CASSVDRGPSPLHF
TRBV27	TRBD2	-	TRBJ2-3	TGTGCCAGTGCCCAACTAGCGGGGGGCCCAGATACGCAGTATTTT	CASAQLAGGPDTQYF
TRBV11-1	-	-	TRBJ2-7	TGTGCCAGCAGCAGCCGGGGCTACGAGCAGTACTTC	CASSSRGYEQYF
TRBV5-4	TRBD1	-	TRBJ1-1	TGTGCCAGCAGCCCCAGGACAGGACCTACGCGGACGCTCTTT	CASSPRTGPTRTLF
TRBV10-3	TRBD1	-	TRBJ1-1	TGTGCCATCAGTGAGGGCCCATTAACAGGGGGAGGTAGAGGCACTGAAGCTTTCTTT	CAISEGPLTGGGRGTEAFF
TRBV10-3	TRBD1	-	TRBJ1-2	TGTGCCATCAGTGACAGGGGGGACTATGGCTACACCTTC	CAISDRGDYGYTF
TRBV7-8	-	-	TRBJ1-2	TGTGCCAGCAGCTTAGGGCCGGGGGATGGCTACACCTTC	CASSLGPGDGYTF
TRBV27	TRBD2	-	TRBJ2-7	TGTGCCAGCAGTTTCGGCGGGGGGGCCTCGTACGAGCAGTACTTC	CASSFGGGASYEQYF
TRBV27	TRBD1	-	TRBJ1-1	TGTGCCAGCAGGCCGGACAGGGTGAACACTGAAGCTTTCTTT	CASRPDRVNTEAFF
TRBV4-2	TRBD2	-	TRBJ2-2	TGTGCCAGCAGCCAAGATTATTGGCTAGCGGGTGGAGCGAACACCGGGGAGCTGTTTTTT	CASSQDYWLAGGANTGELFF
TRBV6-2/TRBV6-3	TRBD1	-	TRBJ1-2	TGTGCCAGCAGTTACGGGACAGGATCGAACTATGGCTACACCTTC	CASSYGTGSNYGYTF
TRBV7-2	TRBD2	-	TRBJ2-3	TGTGCCAGCAGCTTAGATTGGGGACTAGCGGGGGATACGCAGTATTTT	CASSLDWGLAGDTQYF
TRBV27	TRBD1	-	TRBJ1-5	TGTGCCAGCAGTTCCCTCAGCGGCAGGGGGCATCAGCCCCAGCATTTT	CASSSLSGRGHQPQHF
TRBV10-3	-	-	TRBJ1-2	TGTGCCACCCGGCTACAGGGTCTGACGGCGCGAGGCTACACCTTC	CATRLQGLTARGYTF
TRBV5-4	-	-	TRBJ2-3	TGTGCCAGCGGAGCTTCGGCCGAGACAGATACGCAGTATTTT	CASGASAETDTQYF
TRBV11-2	-	-	TRBJ2-2	TGTGCCAGCAGCTTGGACATCAGGGTCACCGGGGAGCTGTTTTTT	CASSLDIRVTGELFF
TRBV4-3	-	-	TRBJ2-1	TGCGCCAGCAGCCAAGATCGGTTCAATGAGCAGTTCTTC	CASSQDRFNEQFF
TRBV29-1	-	-	TRBJ2-7	TGCAGCGTTGTCACTGAATTCAACGAGCAGTACTTC	CSVVTEFNEQYF
TRBV6-2/TRBV6-3	-	-	TRBJ2-2	TGTGCCAGCAGTTACTCTGGGCAGGGCTTCTCCCTGAACACCGGGGAGCTGTTTTTT	CASSYSGQGFSLNTGELFF
TRBV2	-	-	TRBJ2-7	TGTGCCAGCAGGGGGCCTGCCTCCGAGCAGTACTTC	CASRGPASEQYF
TRBV28	-	-	TRBJ2-5	TGTGCCAGCAGTCCCCGGTTCCGGGTCCGTCAAGAGACCCAGTACTTC	CASSPRFRVRQETQYF
TRBV7-8	TRBD1	-	TRBJ2-7	TGTGCCAGCAGCTCCTCAGCCCGAGGGACAGGGAAGTACGAGCAGTACTTC	CASSSSARGTGKYEQYF
TRBV5-4	TRBD2	-	TRBJ2-1	TGTGCCAGCAGCTTGGGACTAGCGGCCCACAATGAGCAGTTCTTC	CASSLGLAAHNEQFF
TRBV6-5	-	-	TRBJ2-1	TGTGCCAGCAGAGATCGGGGGAGCTCCTACAATGAGCAGTTCTTC	CASRDRGSSYNEQFF
TRBV2	-	-	TRBJ2-3	TGTGCCAGCAGAGAGGAAGATACGCAGTATTTT	CASREEDTQYF
TRBV9	-	-	TRBJ2-7	TGTGCCAGCAGTCGGGCGGGGAGCTCCTACGAGCAGTACTTC	CASSRAGSSYEQYF
TRBV29-1	-	-	TRBJ2-3	TGCAGCGCTCGCCGGGGGATCGGCACAGATACGCAGTATTTT	CSARRGIGTDTQYF
TRBV5-1	TRBD1	-	TRBJ1-1	TGCGCCAGCAGCGGGGACAGGGTTTCCAACACTGAAGCTTTCTTT	CASSGDRVSNTEAFF
TRBV28	TRBD1	-	TRBJ1-5	TGTGCCACCAGGATCTTACAGGGGGAGGGAAATCAGCCCCAGCATTTT	CATRILQGEGNQPQHF
TRBV28	TRBD2	few	TRBJ2-7	TGTGCCAGCAGGGGGAGCGGGAGCTCCTACGAGCAGTACTTC	CASRGSGSSYEQYF
TRBV12-5	-	-	TRBJ2-2	TGTGCTAGTGGTTTGTTCGGCTTTGGGGAGTCCGGGGAGCTGTTTTTT	CASGLFGFGESGELFF
TRBV7-9	TRBD2	few	TRBJ2-1	TGTGCCAGCAGCCTAACTAGCGGGAGTGTCAATGAGCAGTTCTTC	CASSLTSGSVNEQFF
TRBV27	-	once	TRBJ1-5	TGTGCCAGCAGTTTTCGGTATAGCAATCAGCCCCAGCATTTT	CASSFRYSNQPQHF
TRBV30	-	-	TRBJ2-3	TGTGCCCAAACCAGGGGATTCTCAGATACGCAGTATTTT	CAQTRGFSDTQYF
TRBV7-9	-	few	TRBJ1-6	TGTGCCAGCAGCCCGAGCACAGGGTATACTTCACCCCTCCACTTT	CASSPSTGYTSPLHF
TRBV6-2/TRBV6-3	-	-	TRBJ1-3	TGTGCCAGCAGTTACTCGGACAGCCTAAACACCATATATTTT	CASSYSDSLNTIYF
TRBV18	TRBD2	-	TRBJ2-1	TGTGCCAGCTCACCACCAACTAGCGGGGTGAACAATGAGCAGTTCTTC	CASSPPTSGVNNEQFF
TRBV2	-	-	TRBJ1-5	TGTGCCAGCAGTGAAGACCCTCAAGGGGTTCGTCAGCCCCAGCATTTT	CASSEDPQGVRQPQHF
TRBV11-2	-	-	TRBJ2-7	TGTGCCAGCAAGAGTTCGGGTGAGCAGTACTTC	CASKSSGEQYF
TRBV2	TRBD2	once	TRBJ2-5	TGTGCCAGCAGTTTCCCCCCGGGACTAGCGGGGGTCAACCAAGAGACCCAGTACTTC	CASSFPPGLAGVNQETQYF